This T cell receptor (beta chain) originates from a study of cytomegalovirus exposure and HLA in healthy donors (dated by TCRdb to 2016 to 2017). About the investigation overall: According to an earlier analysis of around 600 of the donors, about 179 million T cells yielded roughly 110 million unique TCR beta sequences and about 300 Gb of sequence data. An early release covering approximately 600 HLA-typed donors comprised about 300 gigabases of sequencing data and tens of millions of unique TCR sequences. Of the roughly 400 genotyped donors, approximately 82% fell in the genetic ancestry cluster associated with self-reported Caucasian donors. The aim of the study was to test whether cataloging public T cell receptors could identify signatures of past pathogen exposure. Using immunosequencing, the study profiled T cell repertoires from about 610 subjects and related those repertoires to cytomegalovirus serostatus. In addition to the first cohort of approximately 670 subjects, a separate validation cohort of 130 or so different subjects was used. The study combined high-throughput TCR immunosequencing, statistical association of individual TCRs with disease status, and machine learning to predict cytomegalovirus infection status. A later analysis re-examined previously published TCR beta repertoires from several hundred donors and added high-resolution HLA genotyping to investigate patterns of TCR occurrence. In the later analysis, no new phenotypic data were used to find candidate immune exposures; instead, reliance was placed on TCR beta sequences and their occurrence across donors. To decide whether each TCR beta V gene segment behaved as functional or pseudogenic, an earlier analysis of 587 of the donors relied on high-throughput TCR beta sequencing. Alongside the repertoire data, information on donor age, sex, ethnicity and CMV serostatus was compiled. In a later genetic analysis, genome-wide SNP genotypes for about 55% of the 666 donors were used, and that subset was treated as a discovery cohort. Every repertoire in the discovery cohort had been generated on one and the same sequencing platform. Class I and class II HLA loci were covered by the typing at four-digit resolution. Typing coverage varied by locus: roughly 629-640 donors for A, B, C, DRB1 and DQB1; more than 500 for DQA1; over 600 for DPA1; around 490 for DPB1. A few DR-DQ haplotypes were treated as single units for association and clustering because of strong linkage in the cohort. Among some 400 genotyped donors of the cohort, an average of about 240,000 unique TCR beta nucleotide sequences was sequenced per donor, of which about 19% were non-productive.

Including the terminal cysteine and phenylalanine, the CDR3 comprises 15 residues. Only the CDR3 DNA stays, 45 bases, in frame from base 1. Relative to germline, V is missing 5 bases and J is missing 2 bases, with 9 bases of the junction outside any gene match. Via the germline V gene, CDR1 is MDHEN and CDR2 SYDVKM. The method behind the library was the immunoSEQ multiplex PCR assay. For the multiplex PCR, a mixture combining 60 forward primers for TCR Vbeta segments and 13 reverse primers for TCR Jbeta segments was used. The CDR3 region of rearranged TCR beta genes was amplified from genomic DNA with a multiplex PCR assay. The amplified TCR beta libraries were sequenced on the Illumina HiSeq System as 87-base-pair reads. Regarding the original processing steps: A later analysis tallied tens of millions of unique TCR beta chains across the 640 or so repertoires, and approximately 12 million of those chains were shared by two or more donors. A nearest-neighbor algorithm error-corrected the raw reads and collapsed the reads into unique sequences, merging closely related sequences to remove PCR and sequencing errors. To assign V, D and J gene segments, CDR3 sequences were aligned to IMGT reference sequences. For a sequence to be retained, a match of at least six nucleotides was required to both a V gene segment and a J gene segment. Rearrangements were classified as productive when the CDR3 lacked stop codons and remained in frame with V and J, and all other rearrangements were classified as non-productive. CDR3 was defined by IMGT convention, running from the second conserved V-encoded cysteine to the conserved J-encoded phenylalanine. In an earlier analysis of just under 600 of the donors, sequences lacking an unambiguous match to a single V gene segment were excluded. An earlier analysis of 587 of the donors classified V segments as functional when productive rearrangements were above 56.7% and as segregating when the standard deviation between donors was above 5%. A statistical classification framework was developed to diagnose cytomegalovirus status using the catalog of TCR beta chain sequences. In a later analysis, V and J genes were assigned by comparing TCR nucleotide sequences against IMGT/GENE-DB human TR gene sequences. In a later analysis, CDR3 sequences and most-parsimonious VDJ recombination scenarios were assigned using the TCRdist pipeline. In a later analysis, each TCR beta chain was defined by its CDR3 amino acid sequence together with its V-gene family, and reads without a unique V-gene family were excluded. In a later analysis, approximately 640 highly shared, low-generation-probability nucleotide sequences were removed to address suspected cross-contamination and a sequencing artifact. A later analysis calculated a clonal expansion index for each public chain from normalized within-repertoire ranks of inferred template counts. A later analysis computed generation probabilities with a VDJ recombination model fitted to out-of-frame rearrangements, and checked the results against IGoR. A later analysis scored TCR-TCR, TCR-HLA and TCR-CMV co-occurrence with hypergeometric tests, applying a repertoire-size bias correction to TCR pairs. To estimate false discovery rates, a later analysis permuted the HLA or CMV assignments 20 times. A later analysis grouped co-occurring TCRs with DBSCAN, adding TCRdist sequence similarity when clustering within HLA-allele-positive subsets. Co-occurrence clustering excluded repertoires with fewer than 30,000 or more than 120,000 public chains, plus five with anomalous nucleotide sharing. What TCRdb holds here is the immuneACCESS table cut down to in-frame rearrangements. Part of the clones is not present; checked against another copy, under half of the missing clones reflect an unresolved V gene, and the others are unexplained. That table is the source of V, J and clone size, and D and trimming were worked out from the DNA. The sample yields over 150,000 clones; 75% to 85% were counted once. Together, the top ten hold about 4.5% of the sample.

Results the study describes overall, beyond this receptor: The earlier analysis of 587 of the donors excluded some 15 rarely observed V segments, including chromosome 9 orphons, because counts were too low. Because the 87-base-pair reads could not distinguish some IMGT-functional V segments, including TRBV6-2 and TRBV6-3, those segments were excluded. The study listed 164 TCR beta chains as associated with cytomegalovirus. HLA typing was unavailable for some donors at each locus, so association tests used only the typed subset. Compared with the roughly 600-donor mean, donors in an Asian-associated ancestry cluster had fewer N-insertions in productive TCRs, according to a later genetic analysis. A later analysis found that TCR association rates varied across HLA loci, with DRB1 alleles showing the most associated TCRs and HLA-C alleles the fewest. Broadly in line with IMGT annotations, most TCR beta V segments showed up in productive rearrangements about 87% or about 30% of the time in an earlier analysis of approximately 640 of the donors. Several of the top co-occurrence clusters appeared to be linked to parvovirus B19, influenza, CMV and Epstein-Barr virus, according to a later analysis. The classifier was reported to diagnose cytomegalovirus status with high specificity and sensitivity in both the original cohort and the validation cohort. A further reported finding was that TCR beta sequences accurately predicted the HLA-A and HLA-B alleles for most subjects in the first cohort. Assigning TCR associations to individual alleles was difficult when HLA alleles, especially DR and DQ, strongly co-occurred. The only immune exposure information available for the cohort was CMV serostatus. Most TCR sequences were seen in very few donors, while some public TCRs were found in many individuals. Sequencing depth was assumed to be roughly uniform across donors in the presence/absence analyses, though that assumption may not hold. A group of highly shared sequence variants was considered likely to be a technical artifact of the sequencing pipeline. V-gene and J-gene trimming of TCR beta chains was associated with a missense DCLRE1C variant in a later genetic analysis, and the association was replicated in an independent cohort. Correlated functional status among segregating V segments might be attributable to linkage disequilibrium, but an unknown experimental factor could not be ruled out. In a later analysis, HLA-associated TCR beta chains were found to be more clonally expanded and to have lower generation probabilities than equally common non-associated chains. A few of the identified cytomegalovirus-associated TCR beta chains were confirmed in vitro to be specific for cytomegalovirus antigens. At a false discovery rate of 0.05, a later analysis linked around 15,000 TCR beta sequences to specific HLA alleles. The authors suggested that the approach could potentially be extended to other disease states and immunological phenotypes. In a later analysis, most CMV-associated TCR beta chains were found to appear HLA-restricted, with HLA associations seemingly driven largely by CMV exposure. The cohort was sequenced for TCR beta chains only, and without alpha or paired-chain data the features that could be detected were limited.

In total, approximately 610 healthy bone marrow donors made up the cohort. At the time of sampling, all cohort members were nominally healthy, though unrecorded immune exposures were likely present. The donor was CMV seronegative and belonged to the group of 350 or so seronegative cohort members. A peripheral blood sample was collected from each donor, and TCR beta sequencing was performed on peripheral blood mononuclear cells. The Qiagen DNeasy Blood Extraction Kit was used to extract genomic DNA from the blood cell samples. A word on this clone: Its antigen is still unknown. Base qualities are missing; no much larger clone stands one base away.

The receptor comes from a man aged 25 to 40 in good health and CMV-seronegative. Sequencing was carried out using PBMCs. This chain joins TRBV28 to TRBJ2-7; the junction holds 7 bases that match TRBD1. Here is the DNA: TGTGCCAGCAGTCCTCCCGACAGGGTTGCCTACGAGCAGTACTTC. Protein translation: CASSPPDRVAYEQYF.